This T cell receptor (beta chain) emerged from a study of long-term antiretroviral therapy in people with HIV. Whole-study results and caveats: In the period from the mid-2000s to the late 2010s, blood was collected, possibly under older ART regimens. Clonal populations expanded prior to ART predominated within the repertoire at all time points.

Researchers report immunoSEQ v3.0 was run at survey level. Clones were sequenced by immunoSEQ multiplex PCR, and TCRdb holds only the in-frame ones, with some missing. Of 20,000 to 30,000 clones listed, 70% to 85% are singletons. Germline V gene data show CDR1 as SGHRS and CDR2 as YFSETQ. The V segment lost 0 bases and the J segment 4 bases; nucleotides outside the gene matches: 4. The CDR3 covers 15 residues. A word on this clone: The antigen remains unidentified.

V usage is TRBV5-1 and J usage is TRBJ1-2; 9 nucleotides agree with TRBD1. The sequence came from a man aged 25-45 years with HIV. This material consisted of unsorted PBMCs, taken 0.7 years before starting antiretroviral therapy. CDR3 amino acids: CASSLVTGGVYGYTF. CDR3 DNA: TGCGCCAGCAGCTTGGTCACAGGGGGCGTCTATGGCTACACCTTC.